Shown below are 29 T cell receptor beta chains from a single sample sequenced in a study of cytomegalovirus exposure and HLA in healthy donors. The primer mix had 60 Vbeta and 13 Jbeta primers. The method was immunoSEQ multiplex PCR; TCRdb's version includes in-frame clones alone and lacks a portion of them. Of 120,000 to 150,000 clones in the sample, roughly 83% were seen once. Sequenced sample: PBMCs. The receptor set was obtained from a female donor in good health and CMV-seronegative.

This chain uses TRBV10-1 with TRBJ1-5; a possible D gene is TRBD1 (6 bases). Germline V gene data show CDR1 as WNHNN and CDR2 as SYGVQD (reference sequence). CDR3 length: 18 residues. V lost 4 bases, J lost 5 bases, and 24 bases lay in between. CDR3 amino acids: CASSGLQGADIVHQPQHF. The CDR3 DNA sequence: TGCGCCAGCAGTGGGTTACAGGGAGCGGACATAGTCCATCAGCCCCAGCATTTT.

The rearrangement links TRBV19 to TRBJ1-2; tentative D call: TRBD1 (6 bases). The V gene's germline CDR1 is LNHDA and CDR2 SQIVND (reference sequence). Trimming left V 7 bases short and J 0 bases short, with 15 bases between. The CDR3 totals 15 residues. CDR3 DNA: TGTGCCAGTACCCACCGGACAGCCTCTAACTATGGCTACACCTTC. Translation: CASTHRTASNYGYTF. Full variable domain (missing parts from reference TRBV19 and TRBJ1-2): DGGITQSPKYLFRKEGQNVTLSCEQNLNHDAMYWYRQDPGQGLRLIYYSQIVNDFQKGDIAEGYSVSREKKESFPLTVTSAQKNPTAFYLCASTHRTASNYGYTFGSGTRLTVV.

The rearrangement links TRBV5-4 to TRBJ1-1, with D possibly TRBD1 on 5 matching bases. CDR3 size: 15 residues. Trimming shortened V by 4 bases and J by 0 bases, and 13 bases separated the two germline ends. From germline, CDR1 is SGHNT and CDR2 YYREEE (reference sequence). In DNA, the CDR3 is TGTGCCAGCAGCCGCAATCGGGGGATGAACACTGAAGCTTTCTTT. Its translation is CASSRNRGMNTEAFF.

This clone was observed a single time. This sequence joins TRBV7-2 and TRBJ1-2; 7 bases fit TRBD1. The CDR3 is 14 residues long. The germline gives CDR1 SGHTA, CDR2 FQGNSA. J was trimmed by 3 bases and V by 5 bases; bases with no gene match: 6. The CDR3 coding sequence is TGTGCCAGCAGCCAAGACAGGGCCGACTATGGCTACACCTTC. Amino acid sequence: CASSQDRADYGYTF.

The chain is built from TRBV6-5 and TRBJ1-5; TRBD1 agrees at 11 bases. The CDR3 totals 14 residues. The J segment lost 5 bases and the V segment lost 4 bases, leaving 1 base of the junction unmatched. CDR1 and CDR2 from the germline V gene are MNHEY and SVGAGI. CDR3 sequence reads: CASSLGQGDQPQHF. The CDR3 nucleotides read TGTGCCAGCAGTTTGGGACAGGGGGATCAGCCCCAGCATTTT.

The V call is TRBV27, the J call TRBJ2-7; unclear D gene. This CDR3 region has 14 residues. V was pared by 1 base and J by 3 bases, with 10 bases between. The germline V gene encodes CDR1 MNHEY and CDR2 SMNVEV (reference sequence). CDR3 sequence (DNA): TGTGCCAGCAGTTTATTATCGGGTATCTACGAGCAGTACTTC. Its translation is CASSLLSGIYEQYF.

This clone turned up a few times. The J gene is TRBJ2-5, the V gene TRBV11-2, with D uncertain. Looked up from germline, CDR1 is SGHAT and CDR2 is FQNNGV. This CDR3 contains 13 residues. Trimming took 1 base from V and 2 from J, leaving 5 bases between them. The CDR3 bases are TGTGCCAGCAGCTTAGTACAGCAAGAGACCCAGTACTTC. Translated, it gives CASSLVQQETQYF.

CDR3 DNA sequence: TGTGCCAGCAGCCGGGGACAGGGGGACAAGTACTTC. Encoded protein: CASSRGQGDKYF. This chain links TRBV7-9 with TRBJ2-7; TRBD1 matches at 11 bases. In germline, CDR1 is SEHNR, CDR2 FQNEAQ (reference sequence). CDR3 length: 12 amino acids. With 5 bases clipped from V and 11 bases from J, the junction kept 5 bases outside the gene matches.

A remark on this clone: The same CDR3 arises from other DNA sequences in this sample as well. The chain is built from TRBV29-1 and TRBJ1-6; TRBD1 matches 10 bases. V shed 4 bases, J shed 7 bases, and the junction held 1 base outside the gene matches. The CDR3 extends over 13 amino acids. Germline loops: CDR1 SQVTM, CDR2 ANQGSEA. The CDR3 loop reads CSVGTGGNSPLHF. CDR3 coding DNA: TGCAGCGTTGGGACAGGGGGGAATTCACCCCTCCACTTT.

The J gene is TRBJ1-2, the V gene TRBV10-3; TRBD1 matches at 9 bases. There are 14 residues in the CDR3. The V segment lost 4 bases and the J segment 3 bases; nucleotides outside the gene matches: 3. Germline V CDR1 and CDR2: ENHRY, SYGVKD. CDR3 residues: CAISGTGVDYGYTF. CDR3 bases: TGTGCCATCAGTGGGACAGGGGTGGACTATGGCTACACCTTC.

The gene calls are TRBV9 and TRBJ2-7; D unclear. There are 16 residues in the CDR3. Germline CDR1 SGDLS, CDR2 YYNGEE. V was clipped by 5 bases and J by 3 bases, with 21 bases between them. The chain's CDR3 is CASSYPPDTYGYEQYF. The CDR3 bases are TGTGCCAGCAGTTACCCACCCGACACGTATGGCTACGAGCAGTACTTC.

The CDR3 nucleotides are TGTGCCACCGGAGACGGGACAGGGTATGGCTACACCTTC. Its translation is CATGDGTGYGYTF. The chain combines TRBV28 with TRBJ1-2; 9 nucleotides agree with TRBD1. J was trimmed by 5 bases and V by 10 bases; bases with no gene match: 8. Germline CDR1 is MDHEN and CDR2 is SYDVKM. The CDR3 runs to 13 residues.

The chain is built from TRBV19 and TRBJ1-1, with D unclear. CDR1 and CDR2 (germline): LNHDA, SQIVND (reference sequence). V was shortened by 4 bases and J by 5 bases, with 14 bases between the two germline ends. The CDR3 has 14 amino acids. CDR3 sequence reads: CASSRRGWRTEAFF. CDR3 nucleotides: TGTGCCAGTAGTAGAAGAGGGTGGAGAACTGAAGCTTTCTTT.

The chain couples TRBV5-1 to TRBJ2-7; 11 nucleotides match TRBD1. The CDR3 extends over 16 amino acids. CDR1 is SGHRS, CDR2 YFSETQ, per germline. V dropped 0 bases and J dropped 2; count of bases not matched to a gene: 4. The CDR3 sequence: CASSLEGTGGAYEQYF. As DNA, the CDR3 is TGCGCCAGCAGCTTGGAGGGGACAGGGGGGGCCTACGAGCAGTACTTC.

This clone was detected a few times. The V gene is TRBV9, the J gene TRBJ1-1; no firm D call. From germline, CDR1 is SGDLS and CDR2 YYNGEE. Trimming stripped 3 bases from V and 1 base from J, with 7 bases between. This CDR3 contains 13 residues. As DNA, the CDR3 is TGTGCCAGCAGCGAGAGGAGGAACACTGAAGCTTTCTTT. It encodes CASSERRNTEAFF.

CDR3 region: CASSYPGGGYTF. CDR3 DNA sequence: TGTGCCAGCAGCTACCCTGGGGGGGGCTACACCTTC. The chain recombines TRBV7-2 with TRBJ1-2, with a weak D call TRBD1 (5 bases). This CDR3 has 12 amino acids. Germline V CDR1 and CDR2: SGHTA, FQGNSA. With 4 bases removed from V and 8 bases from J, the gap between germline ends came to 11 bases. The variable domain in full, with the rest retrieved from reference TRBV7-2 and TRBJ1-2, is GAGVSQSPSNKVTEKGKDVELRCDPISGHTALYWYRQSLGQGLEFLIYFQGNSAPDKSGLPSDRFSAERTGGSVSTLTIQRTQQEDSAVYLCASSYPGGGYTFGSGTRLTVV.

The V gene is TRBV10-3, the J gene TRBJ2-7, with 10 bases aligning to TRBD1. This CDR3 comprises 16 residues. Per the germline V gene, CDR1 is ENHRY and CDR2 is SYGVKD. V lost 5 bases to trimming and J lost 6 bases; unmatched junction nucleotides: 13. The CDR3 DNA is TGTGCCATCAGTAAGGACTCCGGGACAGGGGTTCCCGAGCAGTACTTC. Residues: CAISKDSGTGVPEQYF.

V gene TRBV30 combines with J gene TRBJ2-6; TRBD1 matches at 10 bases. CDR3 size: 15 residues. The ends lost 3 bases at V and 2 bases at J; junction bases unmatched: 1. From germline, CDR1 is GTSNPN and CDR2 SVGIG (reference sequence). CDR3 residues: CAWSGTGAGANVLTF. DNA for the CDR3: TGTGCCTGGAGCGGGACAGGGGCTGGGGCCAACGTCCTGACTTTC.

The chain links TRBV2 to TRBJ2-3; 10 nucleotides align to TRBD1. The CDR3 runs to 13 residues. The germline V gene has CDR1 SNHLY and CDR2 FYNNEI. With 8 bases clipped from V and 5 bases from J, the junction kept 4 bases outside the gene matches. CDR3 sequence: CASLTGGGDTQYF. The CDR3 DNA sequence: TGTGCCAGCTTGACAGGGGGCGGAGATACGCAGTATTTT.

V is TRBV5-4 and J is TRBJ1-1, with a tentative D call TRBD1 (6 bases). The CDR3 is 14 residues long. Germline V gives CDR1 SGHNT, CDR2 YYREEE (reference sequence). The ends were cut back, 0 bases at V and 5 bases at J, with 11 bases in the middle. CDR3 region: CASSLEGGRTEAFF. In DNA, the CDR3 is TGTGCCAGCAGCTTGGAAGGGGGTAGGACTGAAGCTTTCTTT.

V is TRBV2 and J is TRBJ1-1; D is possibly TRBD1 (5 bases). The CDR3 runs to 14 residues. V lost 8 bases and J 0 bases, leaving 13 bases between the germline ends. The germline gives CDR1 SNHLY, CDR2 FYNNEI. The CDR3 spells CASLKDTLNTEAFF. The CDR3 DNA sequence: TGTGCCAGCCTCAAGGACACCCTGAACACTGAAGCTTTCTTT.

The chain employs TRBV21-1 and TRBJ1-3. TRBV21-1 has pseudogene status. There are 14 residues in the CDR3. DNA for the CDR3: TGTGCCAGCAGCGAGGGAACAACTGGAAACACCATATATTTT. It translates to CASSEGTTGNTIYF.

The CDR3 here is CASSQEGRKTQYF. Here the CDR3 DNA reads TGCGCCAGCAGCCAAGAGGGGAGGAAGACCCAGTACTTC. The genes are TRBV4-1 and TRBJ2-5, with D perhaps matching TRBD2 (6 bases). CDR3 size: 13 residues. Trimming pared 0 bases from V and 6 bases from J, leaving 8 bases between. CDR1 and CDR2 from the germline V gene are MGHRA and YSYEKL.

This clone was counted a single time. This chain links TRBV9 with TRBJ2-2, with 8 bases matching TRBD2. V shed 0 bases and J 6 bases; nucleotides not matched to a gene: 4. Germline V CDR1 and CDR2: SGDLS, YYNGEE. This CDR3 is 15 amino acids long. This chain's CDR3 is CASSVDGRAPGELFF. CDR3 coding DNA: TGTGCCAGCAGCGTAGACGGGAGGGCCCCCGGGGAGCTGTTTTTT.

The rearrangement uses TRBV6-5 and TRBJ2-2; 7 positions agree with TRBD1. This CDR3 region has 15 residues. CDR1 is MNHEY, CDR2 SVGAGI, per germline. After removal of 6 bases from V and 2 bases from J, the junction contained 6 bases not matched to a gene. The CDR3 DNA follows: TGTGCCAGCAGGGCCGACAGGGTTAACACCGGGGAGCTGTTTTTT. Its protein is CASRADRVNTGELFF.

This clone came up a few times. The rearrangement uses TRBV12-5 and TRBJ1-2; D possibly corresponds to TRBD1 (6 bases). CDR3 length equals 14 residues. Trimming removed 1 base from V and 6 bases from J, with 12 bases in between. Germline CDR1 and CDR2: LGHNT and FRNRAP. In DNA, the CDR3 is TGTGCTAGTGGTTTGGCGGATCAGGGGCATGGCTACACCTTC. It is translated as CASGLADQGHGYTF. Filled out from reference TRBV12-5 and TRBJ1-2, the complete variable domain reads DARVTQTPRHKVTEMGQEVTMRCQPILGHNTVFWYRQTMMQGLELLAYFRNRAPLDDSGMPKDRFSAEMPDATLATLKIQPSEPRDSAVYFCASGLADQGHGYTFGSGTRLTVV.

The V call is TRBV7-9, the J call TRBJ1-1, with unresolved D. The CDR3 sequence is 12 residues long. Deletions cut 2 bases from V and 6 bases from J, with 7 bases between. CDR1 is SEHNR, CDR2 FQNEAQ, per germline (reference sequence). Written as DNA, the CDR3 is TGTGCCAGCAGCTTATCGGCGGCTGAAGCTTTCTTT. Translation gives CASSLSAAEAFF.

The chain recombines TRBV28 with TRBJ1-2, with a possible D match to TRBD1 (6 bases). Trimming took 4 bases from V and 3 from J, leaving 12 bases between them. In germline, CDR1 is MDHEN, CDR2 SYDVKM. The CDR3 is 14 residues long. In DNA form, the CDR3 reads TGTGCCAGCAGTTACAGGGAGCCTTACTATGGCTACACCTTC. It translates to CASSYREPYYGYTF.

V usage is TRBV7-9 and J usage is TRBJ1-2; possibly TRBD1 for D (5 bases). The CDR3 has 17 amino acids. The germline gives CDR1 SEHNR, CDR2 FQNEAQ (reference sequence). V shed 3 bases and J shed 4 bases, with 21 bases lying between them. CDR3 in amino acids: CASSFSHPGPGGYGYTF. The CDR3 DNA is TGTGCCAGCAGCTTTTCCCATCCGGGCCCCGGGGGCTATGGCTACACCTTC. Based on the CDR3 plus reference TRBV7-9 and TRBJ1-2, the full variable domain is DTGVSQNPRHKITKRGQNVTFRCDPISEHNRLYWYRQTLGQGPEFLTYFQNEAQLEKSRLLSDRFSAERPKGSFSTLEIQRTEQGDSAMYLCASSFSHPGPGGYGYTFGSGTRLTVV.